These T cell receptor beta chains were read from a single sample in a study of cytomegalovirus exposure and HLA in healthy donors. Data came from immunoSEQ multiplex PCR; TCRdb stores just in-frame clones and leaves some out. The table has about 120,000 clones, more than 65% seen once. The sequenced sample was PBMCs. Source of these receptors: a young man in good health and CMV-seronegative. The conserved cysteine and the conserved F or W are not part of the CDR3 here. Each record gives: CDR3 protein, V gene.

ASSLRTGWGYT | TRBV7-9
AISPDSGTYYGYT | TRBV10-3
ASSLTYGRVGNEQF | TRBV11-2
ASSMQGAQTYEAF | TRBV19
ASSPRDSGGEQY | TRBV23-1
ASSLGQVGETQY | TRBV5-5
ASSPPPGGTEAF | TRBV18
ATSGDPQAGNSPLH | TRBV15
AISESKTGWDTEAF | TRBV10-3
ASSRDSDSGNTIY | TRBV18
ASSLEGNTEAF | TRBV7-3
ASSLAGQLQH | TRBV5-6
ASSGQGDTGELF | TRBV6-4
ASSQVTPPRISREGTDTQY | TRBV4-1
ASSAGPGELF | TRBV7-3
ASSPGGQHYGYT | TRBV18
ASSLGSGGLYEQY | TRBV11-2
ASSINRANTEAF | TRBV19